This is a list of T cell receptor beta chains from one sample in a study of human T cells and chemical hapten exposure. TCRdb independently ran MiXCR on the RACE reads; one entry per CDR3 protein. Among about 350,000 distinct CDR3 sequences listed, 5% to 6.5% were seen once. The sequencing here drew on whole blood, taken in connection with sensitization to the hapten diphenylcyclopropenone (DPC). These receptors all come from a woman aged 18-30 years with alopecia areata. Some clones in this sample may be carry-over from other donors' samples. Each CDR3 is given without its conserved first and last residue. D genes are given only for firm matches.

d_call	v_call	j_call	cdr3_aa
NA	TRBV2	TRBJ2-7	ASSAGTLVGEQY
NA	TRBV29-1	TRBJ2-3	SVAQDSTDTQY
NA	TRBV25-1	TRBJ1-1	ASRDLFGTEAF
NA	TRBV7-2	TRBJ2-5	ASSLVSLGGPQQETQY
TRBD2	TRBV14	TRBJ2-3	ASSQDLLAAYTDTQY
NA	TRBV18	TRBJ1-3	ASFNIEHSGNTIY
NA	TRBV2	TRBJ1-6	ASSVSSSYNSPLH
NA	TRBV11-3	TRBJ2-5	ASSLEDRETQY
NA	TRBV6-7	TRBJ1-1	ASSYGRETEAF
TRBD1	TRBV4-3	TRBJ1-6	ASSQRQTGDLDNSPLH
TRBD2	TRBV20-1	TRBJ2-7	SASVRPSGLVLSSYEQY
NA	TRBV7-2	TRBJ1-4	ASSLTLDGAYEKLF
NA	TRBV4-1	TRBJ2-7	ASSRLREQY
NA	TRBV28	TRBJ1-1	ASSKRTDMNTEAF
NA	TRBV4-3	TRBJ1-1	ASSQDVGAEAF
NA	TRBV29-1	TRBJ1-1	SVQHSPRRDTEAF
TRBD2	TRBV7-2	TRBJ2-3	ASSSHTAGVTGPQY
TRBD2	TRBV4-3	TRBJ2-3	ASSQDDLAGGPDTQY
NA	TRBV7-9	TRBJ1-5	ASSWSGDQPQH
NA	TRBV28	TRBJ2-1	ASSPYRASYNEQF
NA	TRBV5-4	TRBJ1-1	ASSAAGTNTEAF
NA	TRBV7-9	TRBJ1-2	ASSPAEGGYT